This T cell receptor beta chain comes out of a study of blood T cell repertoires in COVID-19. For the study at large: Italy, Spain and the United States were the sources of the convalescent and acute COVID-19 samples. T cells, B-cell-depleted T cells, or PBMCs provided the cDNA or gDNA that served as material.

In the original workflow: Estimates of nucleated cell counts were drawn from the amplification of reference gene primers. TCRdb's copy holds only in-frame clones and misses some; the assay was immunoSEQ multiplex PCR. The DNA gave D and trimming, while V, J and clone size come from that table. Here the sample spans around 220,000 clones, 86% being singletons. What was sequenced was peripheral blood. The receptor was isolated from a woman in her fifties or sixties with acute or convalescent COVID-19.

The DNA of the CDR3 is TGCGCCAGCAGCTTTACAGGGGCGGGCGAGCAGTACTTC. It yields the protein CASSFTGAGEQYF. The V and J genes are TRBV5-1 and TRBJ2-7; 7 nucleotides match TRBD1. Germline CDR1 SGHRS, CDR2 YFSETQ. There are 13 residues in the CDR3. The trim removed 2 bases at V and 6 bases at J, leaving 5 bases unmatched. The full variable domain, completed using reference TRBV5-1 and TRBJ2-7, is KAGVTQTPRYLIKTRGQQVTLSCSPISGHRSVSWYQQTPGQGLQFLFEYFSETQRNKGNFPGRFSGRQFSNSRSEMNVSTLELGDSALYLCASSFTGAGEQYFGPGTRLTVT.